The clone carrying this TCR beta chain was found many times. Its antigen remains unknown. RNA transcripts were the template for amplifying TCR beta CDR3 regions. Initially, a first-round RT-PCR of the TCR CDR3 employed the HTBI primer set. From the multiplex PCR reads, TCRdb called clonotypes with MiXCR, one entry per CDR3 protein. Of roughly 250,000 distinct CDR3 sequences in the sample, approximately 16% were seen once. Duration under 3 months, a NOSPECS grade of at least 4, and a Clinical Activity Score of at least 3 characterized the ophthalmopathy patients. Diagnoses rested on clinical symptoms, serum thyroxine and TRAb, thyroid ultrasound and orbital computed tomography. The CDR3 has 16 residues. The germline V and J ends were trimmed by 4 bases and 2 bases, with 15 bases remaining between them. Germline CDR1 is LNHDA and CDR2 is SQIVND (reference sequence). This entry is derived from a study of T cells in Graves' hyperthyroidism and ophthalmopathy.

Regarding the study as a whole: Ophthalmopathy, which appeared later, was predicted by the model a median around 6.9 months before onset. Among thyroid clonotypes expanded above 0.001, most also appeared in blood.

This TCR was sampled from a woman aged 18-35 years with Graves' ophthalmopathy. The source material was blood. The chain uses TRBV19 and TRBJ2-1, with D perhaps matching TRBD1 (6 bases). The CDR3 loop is CASSRVSGVAYNEQFF. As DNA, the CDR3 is TGTGCCAGTAGTAGGGTTTCAGGGGTAGCCTACAATGAGCAGTTCTTC.